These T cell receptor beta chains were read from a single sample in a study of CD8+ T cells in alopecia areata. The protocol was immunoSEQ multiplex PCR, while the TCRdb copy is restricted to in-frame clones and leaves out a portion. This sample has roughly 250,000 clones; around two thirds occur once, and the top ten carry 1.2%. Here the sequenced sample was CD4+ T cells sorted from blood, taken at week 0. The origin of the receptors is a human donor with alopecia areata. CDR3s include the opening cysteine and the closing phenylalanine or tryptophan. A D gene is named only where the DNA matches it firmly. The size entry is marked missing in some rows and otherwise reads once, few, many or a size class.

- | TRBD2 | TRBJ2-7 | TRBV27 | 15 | CASSPPQRGSYEQYF | TGTGCCAGCAGTCCCCCCCAGCGGGGATCCTACGAGCAGTACTTC
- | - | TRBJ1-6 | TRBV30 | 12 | CAWTGDNSPLHF | TGTGCCTGGACAGGGGATAATTCACCCCTCCACTTT
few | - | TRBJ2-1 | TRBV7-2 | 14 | CASSRPRKGNEQFF | TGTGCCAGCAGCCGCCCAAGAAAAGGGAATGAGCAGTTCTTC
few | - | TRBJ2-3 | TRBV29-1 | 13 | CSAGRLDTDTQYF | TGCAGCGCGGGCCGACTAGACACAGATACGCAGTATTTT
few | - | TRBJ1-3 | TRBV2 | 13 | CASSVSGWNTIYF | TGTGCCAGCAGTGTGTCGGGGTGGAACACCATATATTTT
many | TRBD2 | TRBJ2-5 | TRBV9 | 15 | CASSVGLAGDETQYF | TGTGCCAGCAGCGTAGGGCTAGCGGGGGATGAGACCCAGTACTTC
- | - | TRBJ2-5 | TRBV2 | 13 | CASRRTLGETQYF | TGTGCCAGCAGGAGGACTCTTGGGGAGACCCAGTACTTC
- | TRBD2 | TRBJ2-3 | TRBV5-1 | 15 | CASSLVGGGGDTQYF | TGCGCCAGCAGTTTGGTTGGCGGGGGAGGAGATACGCAGTATTTT
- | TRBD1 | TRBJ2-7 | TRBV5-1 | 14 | CASSTDRVDLEQYF | TGCGCCAGCAGCACGGACAGGGTGGACCTCGAGCAGTACTTC
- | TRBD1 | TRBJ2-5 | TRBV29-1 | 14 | CSATPDRVQETQYF | TGCAGCGCCACTCCTGACAGGGTCCAAGAGACCCAGTACTTC
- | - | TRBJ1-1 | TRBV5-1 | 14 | CASSQGGLNTEAFF | TGCGCCAGCAGCCAAGGAGGACTTAACACTGAAGCTTTCTTT
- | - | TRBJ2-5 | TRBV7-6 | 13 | CASSRGASETQYF | TGTGCCAGCAGCCGAGGGGCCTCGGAGACCCAGTACTTC
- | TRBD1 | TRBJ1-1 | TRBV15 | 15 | CATSRETGANTEAFF | TGTGCCACCAGCAGAGAGACAGGGGCGAACACTGAAGCTTTCTTT
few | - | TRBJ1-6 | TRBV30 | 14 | CACNLVGRNSPLHF | TGTGCCTGCAACCTGGTTGGGCGTAATTCACCCCTCCACTTT
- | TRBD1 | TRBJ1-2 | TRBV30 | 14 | CAWSYPDRGYGYTF | TGTGCCTGGAGTTACCCAGACAGGGGCTATGGCTACACCTTC
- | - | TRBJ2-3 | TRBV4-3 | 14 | CASSGGGFTDTQYF | TGCGCCAGCAGCGGGGGAGGATTCACAGATACGCAGTATTTT
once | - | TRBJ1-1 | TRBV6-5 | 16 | CASSYLNAGRNTEAFF | TGTGCCAGCAGTTACCTAAACGCCGGGAGGAACACTGAAGCTTTCTTT
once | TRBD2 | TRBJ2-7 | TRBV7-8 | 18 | CASSRGTSGGPSGYEQYF | TGTGCCAGCAGCCGCGGGACTAGCGGGGGGCCAAGCGGATACGAGCAGTACTTC
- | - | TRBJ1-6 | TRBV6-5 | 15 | CASSYSRQGNSPLHF | TGTGCCAGCAGTTACTCCCGGCAGGGCAATTCACCCCTCCACTTT
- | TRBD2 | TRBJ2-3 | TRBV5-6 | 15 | CASSLGLAGPDTQYF | TGTGCCAGCAGCCTCGGACTAGCGGGACCAGATACGCAGTATTTT
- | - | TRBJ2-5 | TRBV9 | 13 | CASSVVQGETQYF | TGTGCCAGCAGCGTGGTTCAGGGGGAGACCCAGTACTTC
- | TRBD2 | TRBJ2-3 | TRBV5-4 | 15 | CASSHATSGGDTQYF | TGTGCCAGCAGCCATGCGACTAGCGGGGGCGATACGCAGTATTTT
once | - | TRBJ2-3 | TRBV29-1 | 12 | CSVGIPTDTQYF | TGCAGCGTTGGAATTCCCACAGATACGCAGTATTTT
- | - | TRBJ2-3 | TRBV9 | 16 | CASSAHWSVSTDTQYF | TGTGCCAGCAGCGCCCACTGGTCGGTGAGCACAGATACGCAGTATTTT
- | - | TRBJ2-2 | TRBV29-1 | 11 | CSVHQTGELFF | TGCAGCGTTCATCAAACCGGGGAGCTGTTTTTT
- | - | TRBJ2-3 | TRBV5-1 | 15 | CASSLDGRSTDTQYF | TGCGCCAGCAGCTTGGACGGCCGCAGCACAGATACGCAGTATTTT
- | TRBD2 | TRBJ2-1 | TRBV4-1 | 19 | CASSQRGIAGGPPYNEQFF | TGCGCCAGCAGCCAACGCGGGATAGCGGGGGGCCCCCCCTACAATGAGCAGTTCTTC
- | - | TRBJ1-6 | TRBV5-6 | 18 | CASSLGQFLSSYNSPLHF | TGTGCCAGCAGCCTCGGACAGTTCCTAAGCTCCTATAATTCACCCCTCCACTTT
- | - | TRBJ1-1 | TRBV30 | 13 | CAWSVLGRGEAFF | TGTGCCTGGAGTGTATTGGGGAGGGGTGAAGCTTTCTTT
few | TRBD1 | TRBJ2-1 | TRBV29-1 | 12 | CSTRQGYNEQFF | TGCAGCACACGACAGGGATACAATGAGCAGTTCTTC
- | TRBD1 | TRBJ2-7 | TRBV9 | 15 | CASSVTGDRAYEQYF | TGTGCCAGCAGCGTCACAGGGGATCGGGCCTACGAGCAGTACTTC
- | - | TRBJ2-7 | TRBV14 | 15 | CASSQGQSASYEQYF | TGTGCCAGCAGCCAAGGGCAGTCAGCCTCCTACGAGCAGTACTTC
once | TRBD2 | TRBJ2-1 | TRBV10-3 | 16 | CAISEPSGGARGEQFF | TGTGCCATCAGTGAGCCCAGCGGGGGGGCCAGAGGTGAGCAGTTCTTC
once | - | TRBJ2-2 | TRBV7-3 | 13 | CASSLGDTGELFF | TGTGCCAGCAGCCTTGGGGATACCGGGGAGCTGTTTTTT
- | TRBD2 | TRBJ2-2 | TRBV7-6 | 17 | CASSRDGLAGSTGELFF | TGTGCCAGCAGCCGTGACGGACTAGCGGGGTCCACCGGGGAGCTGTTTTTT
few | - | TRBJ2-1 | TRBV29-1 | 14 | CSVRERSSYNEQFF | TGCAGCGTGAGGGAACGCAGCTCCTACAATGAGCAGTTCTTC
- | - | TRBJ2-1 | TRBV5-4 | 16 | CASSFPGGGSYNEQFF | TGTGCCAGCAGCTTTCCCGGGGGCGGTTCCTACAATGAGCAGTTCTTC
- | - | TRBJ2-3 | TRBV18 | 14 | CASSPRDGRDTQYF | TGTGCCAGCTCACCACGGGACGGGAGAGATACGCAGTATTTT
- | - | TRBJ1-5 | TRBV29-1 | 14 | CSVRLGLGNQPQHF | TGCAGCGTCCGCCTGGGGTTGGGCAATCAGCCCCAGCATTTT
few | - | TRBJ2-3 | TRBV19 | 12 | CASSQSTDTQYF | TGTGCCAGTAGCCAATCCACAGATACGCAGTATTTT
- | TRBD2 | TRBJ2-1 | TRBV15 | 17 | CATSRDLGSGPYNEQFF | TGTGCCACCAGCAGAGATCTGGGTAGCGGGCCTTACAATGAGCAGTTCTTC
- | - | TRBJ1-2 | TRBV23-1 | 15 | CASSQSVTFNYGYTF | TGCGCCAGCAGTCAGTCCGTGACCTTCAACTATGGCTACACCTTC
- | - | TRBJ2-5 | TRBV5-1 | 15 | CASSSIGTLGETQYF | TGCGCCAGCAGCTCAATCGGGACTCTCGGAGAGACCCAGTACTTC
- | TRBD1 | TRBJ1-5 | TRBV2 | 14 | CASSLTGGDQPQHF | TGTGCCAGCAGTTTGACAGGGGGTGATCAGCCCCAGCATTTT
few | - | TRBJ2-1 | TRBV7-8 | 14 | CASSILPLYNEQFF | TGTGCCAGCAGCATCCTGCCTCTCTACAATGAGCAGTTCTTC
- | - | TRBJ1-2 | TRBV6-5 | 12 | CASRDGDYGYTF | TGTGCCAGCAGGGATGGGGACTATGGCTACACCTTC
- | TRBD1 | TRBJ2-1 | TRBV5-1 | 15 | CASSPGQGAYNEQFF | TGCGCCAGCAGCCCGGGACAGGGGGCCTACAATGAGCAGTTCTTC
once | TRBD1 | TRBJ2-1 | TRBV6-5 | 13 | CASSTGTGTEQFF | TGTGCCAGCAGTACCGGGACAGGGACCGAGCAGTTCTTC
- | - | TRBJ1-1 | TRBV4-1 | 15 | CASSHPAAMNTEAFF | TGCGCCAGCAGCCATCCGGCCGCCATGAACACTGAAGCTTTCTTT
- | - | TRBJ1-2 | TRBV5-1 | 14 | CASSLETPNYGYTF | TGCGCCAGCAGCTTGGAGACACCTAACTATGGCTACACCTTC
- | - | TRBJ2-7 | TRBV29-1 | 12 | CSVGSGHYEQYF | TGCAGCGTTGGGTCGGGTCATTACGAGCAGTACTTC
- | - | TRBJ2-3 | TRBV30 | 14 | CAWSPGPATDTQYF | TGTGCCTGGAGTCCGGGGCCGGCGACAGATACGCAGTATTTT